This entry lists 5 T cell receptor beta chains sequenced from one sample in a study of blood T cell repertoires in COVID-19. Only in-frame clones appear in the TCRdb table, and some are missing; sequencing was by immunoSEQ multiplex PCR. The table includes about 270,000 clones, 88% detected once. The sequenced sample was PBMCs or T cells enriched from blood (not recorded which). The receptors were sampled from a woman in her fifties or sixties who had recovered from COVID-19.

This chain links TRBV9 with TRBJ2-2; D unclear. Germline V gives CDR1 SGDLS, CDR2 YYNGEE. V was pared by 7 bases and J by 6 bases, with 13 bases between. This CDR3 is built from 13 residues. CDR3 protein: CASSTREPGELFF. The CDR3 DNA sequence: TGTGCCAGCTCCACGCGCGAGCCCGGGGAGCTGTTTTTT. The entire variable domain, with the rest obtained from reference TRBV9 and TRBJ2-2, is as follows: DSGVTQTPKHLITATGQRVTLRCSPRSGDLSVYWYQQSLDQGLQFLIQYYNGEERAKGNILERFSAQQFPDLHSELNLSSLELGDSALYFCASSTREPGELFFGEGSRLTVL.

The CDR3 DNA reads TGTGCCAGCAGCTTAGTTGGCAGGGCGAATGAGCAGTTCTTC. It yields the protein CASSLVGRANEQFF. This sequence joins TRBV7-2 and TRBJ2-1, with D possibly TRBD1 on 5 matching bases. CDR1 SGHTA and CDR2 FQGNSA come from the germline V gene. Trimming cost V 1 base and J 7 bases, with 11 bases left between them. The CDR3 contains 14 residues. Complete variable domain (other parts from reference TRBV7-2 and TRBJ2-1): GAGVSQSPSNKVTEKGKDVELRCDPISGHTALYWYRQSLGQGLEFLIYFQGNSAPDKSGLPSDRFSAERTGGSVSTLTIQRTQQEDSAVYLCASSLVGRANEQFFGPGTRLTVL.

The gene calls are TRBV19 and TRBJ2-6; possible D gene TRBD1, 5 bases. V was clipped by 5 bases and J by 3 bases, with 20 bases between them. The length of the CDR3 is 18 residues. Germline-derived CDR1 and CDR2 are LNHDA and SQIVND (reference sequence). CDR3 coding DNA: TGTGCCAGTAGTCCCTCTTTTGCAGGGTATATTGGGGCCAACGTCCTGACTTTC. Protein: CASSPSFAGYIGANVLTF.

The chain uses TRBV11-3 and TRBJ2-5; D might be TRBD2 (5 bases). This CDR3 spans 16 amino acids. V gave up 2 bases and J gave up 2 bases, with 15 bases separating them. Germline lookup yields CDR1 SGHNT and CDR2 YENEEA. For the CDR3, the DNA is TGTGCCAGCAGCTTAAGTTTTGGTAGCGAGCAAGAGACCCAGTACTTC. It translates to CASSLSFGSEQETQYF.

CDR3 DNA sequence: TGTGCCAGCAGACGGACAGGGGGCGCCTACGAGCAGTACTTC. It codes for CASRRTGGAYEQYF. The chain recombines TRBV27 with TRBJ2-7; 11 bases are shared with TRBD1. CDR1 MNHEY and CDR2 SMNVEV come from the germline V gene (reference sequence). The ends lost 6 bases at V and 2 bases at J; junction bases unmatched: 3. The CDR3 is made up of 14 amino acids.